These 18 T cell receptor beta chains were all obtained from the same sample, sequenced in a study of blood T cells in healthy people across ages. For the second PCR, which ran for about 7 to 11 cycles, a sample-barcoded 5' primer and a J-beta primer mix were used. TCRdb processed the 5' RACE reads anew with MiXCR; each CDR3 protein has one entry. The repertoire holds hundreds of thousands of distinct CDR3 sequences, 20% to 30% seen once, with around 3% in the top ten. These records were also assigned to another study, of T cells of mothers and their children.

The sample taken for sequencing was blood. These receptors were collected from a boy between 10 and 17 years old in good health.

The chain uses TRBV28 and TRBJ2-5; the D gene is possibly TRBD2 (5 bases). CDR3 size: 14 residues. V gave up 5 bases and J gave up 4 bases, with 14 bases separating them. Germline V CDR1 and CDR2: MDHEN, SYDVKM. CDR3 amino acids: CASSIGLTPETQYF. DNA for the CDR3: TGTGCCAGCAGTATAGGACTGACGCCAGAGACCCAGTACTTC.

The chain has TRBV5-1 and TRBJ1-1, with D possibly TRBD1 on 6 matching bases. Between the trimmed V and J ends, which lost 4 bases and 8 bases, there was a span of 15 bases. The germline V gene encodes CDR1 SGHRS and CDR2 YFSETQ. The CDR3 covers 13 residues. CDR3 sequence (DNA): TGCGCCAGCAGCCAACAGGGATCGAGGGAAGCTTTCTTT. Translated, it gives CASSQQGSREAFF.

The CDR3 DNA reads as TGCAGTGCTAGGATTGCTAGCGGGCCCCAAGAGACCCAGTACTTC. This encodes CSARIASGPQETQYF. The rearrangement links TRBV20-1 to TRBJ2-5, with 8 bases aligning to TRBD2. The CDR3 consists of 15 residues. Germline V CDR1 and CDR2: DFQATT, SNEGSKA (reference sequence). With V trimmed by 3 bases and J by 1 base, 7 bases remained unmatched.

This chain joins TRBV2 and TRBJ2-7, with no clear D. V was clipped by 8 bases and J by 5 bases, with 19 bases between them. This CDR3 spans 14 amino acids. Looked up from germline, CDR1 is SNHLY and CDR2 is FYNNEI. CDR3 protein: CASGQSEGPHEQYF. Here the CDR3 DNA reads TGTGCCAGCGGCCAAAGCGAAGGCCCCCACGAGCAGTACTTC.

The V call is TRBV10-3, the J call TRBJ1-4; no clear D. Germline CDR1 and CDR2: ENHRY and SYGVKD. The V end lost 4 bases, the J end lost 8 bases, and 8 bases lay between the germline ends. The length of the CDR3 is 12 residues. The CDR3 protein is CAISALGEKLFF. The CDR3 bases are TGTGCCATCAGTGCGTTGGGGGAAAAACTGTTTTTT.

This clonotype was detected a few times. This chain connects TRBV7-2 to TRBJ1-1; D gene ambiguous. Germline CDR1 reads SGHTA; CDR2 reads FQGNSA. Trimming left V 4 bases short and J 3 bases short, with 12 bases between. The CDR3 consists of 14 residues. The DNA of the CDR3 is TGTGCCAGCAGCTCCTCGGAGTTCTACACTGAAGCTTTCTTT. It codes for CASSSSEFYTEAFF.

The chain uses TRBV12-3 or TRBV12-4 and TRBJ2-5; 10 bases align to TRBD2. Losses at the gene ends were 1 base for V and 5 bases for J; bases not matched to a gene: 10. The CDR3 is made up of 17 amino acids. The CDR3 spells CASSLGLAGAVGETQYF. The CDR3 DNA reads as TGTGCCAGCAGTTTAGGGCTAGCGGGGGCCGTAGGGGAGACCCAGTACTTC.

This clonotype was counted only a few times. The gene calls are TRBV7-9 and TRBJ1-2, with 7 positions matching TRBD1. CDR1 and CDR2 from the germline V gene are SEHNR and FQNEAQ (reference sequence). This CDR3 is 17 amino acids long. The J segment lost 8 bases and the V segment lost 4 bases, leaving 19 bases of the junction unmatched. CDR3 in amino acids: CASSSGMGTVLQWGYTF. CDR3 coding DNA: TGTGCCAGCAGCTCCGGTATGGGGACAGTCCTCCAGTGGGGCTACACCTTC.

CDR3: CACSTSGKQETQYF. The CDR3 coding sequence is TGTGCCTGCTCGACTAGCGGGAAACAAGAGACCCAGTACTTC. This chain joins TRBV5-8 and TRBJ2-5, with 11 bases matching TRBD2. This CDR3 is 14 amino acids long. Germline assignment: CDR1 SGHTS and CDR2 YDEGEE. V was pared by 10 bases and J by 2 bases, with 7 bases of the junction left unmatched.

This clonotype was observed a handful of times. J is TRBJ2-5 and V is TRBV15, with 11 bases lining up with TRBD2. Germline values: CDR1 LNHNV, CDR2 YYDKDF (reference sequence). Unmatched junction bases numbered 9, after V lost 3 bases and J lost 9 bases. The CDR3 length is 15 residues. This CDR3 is CATSSGTSGPEPQYF. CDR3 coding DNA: TGTGCCACCAGCAGTGGGACTAGCGGCCCGGAGCCCCAGTACTTC.

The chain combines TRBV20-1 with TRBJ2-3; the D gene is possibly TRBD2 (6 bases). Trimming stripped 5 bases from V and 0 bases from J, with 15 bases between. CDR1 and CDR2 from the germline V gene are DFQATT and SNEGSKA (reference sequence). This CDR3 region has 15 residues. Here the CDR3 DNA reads TGCAGTGCTGACCCCGGGCGGGGAAGCACAGATACGCAGTATTTT. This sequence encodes CSADPGRGSTDTQYF.

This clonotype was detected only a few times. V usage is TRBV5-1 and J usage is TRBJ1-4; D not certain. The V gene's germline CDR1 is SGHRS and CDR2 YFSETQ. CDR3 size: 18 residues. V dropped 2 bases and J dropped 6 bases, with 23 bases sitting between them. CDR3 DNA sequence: TGCGCCAGCAGCTTACATGGTGGACTCAAGAACCGCGATGAAAAACTGTTTTTT. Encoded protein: CASSLHGGLKNRDEKLFF.

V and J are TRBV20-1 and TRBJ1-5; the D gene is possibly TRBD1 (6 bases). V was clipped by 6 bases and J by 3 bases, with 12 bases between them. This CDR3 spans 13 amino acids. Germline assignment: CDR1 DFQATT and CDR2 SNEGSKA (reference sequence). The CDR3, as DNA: TGCAGTGCGGACACAGGGATCAATCAGCCCCAGCATTTT. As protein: CSADTGINQPQHF.

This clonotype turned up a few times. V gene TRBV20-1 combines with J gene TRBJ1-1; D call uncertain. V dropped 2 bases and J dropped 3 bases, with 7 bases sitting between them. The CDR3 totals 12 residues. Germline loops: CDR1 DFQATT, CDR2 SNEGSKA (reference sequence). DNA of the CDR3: TGCAGTGCTAGAATCCCTTACACTGAAGCTTTCTTT. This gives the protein CSARIPYTEAFF.

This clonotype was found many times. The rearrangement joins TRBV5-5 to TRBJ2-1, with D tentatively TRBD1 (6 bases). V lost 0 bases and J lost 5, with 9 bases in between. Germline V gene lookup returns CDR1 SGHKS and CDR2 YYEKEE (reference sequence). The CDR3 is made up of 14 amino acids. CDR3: CASSLGGTNNEQFF. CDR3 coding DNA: TGTGCCAGCAGCTTGGGAGGGACAAACAATGAGCAGTTCTTC.

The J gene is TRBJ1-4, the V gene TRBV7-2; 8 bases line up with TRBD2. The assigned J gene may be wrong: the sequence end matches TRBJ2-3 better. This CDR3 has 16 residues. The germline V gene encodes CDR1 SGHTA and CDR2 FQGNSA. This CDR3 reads CASSLRGGGTTDTQYF. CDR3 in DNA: TGTGCCAGCAGCTTAAGAGGCGGGGGGACCACAGATACGCAGTATTTT.

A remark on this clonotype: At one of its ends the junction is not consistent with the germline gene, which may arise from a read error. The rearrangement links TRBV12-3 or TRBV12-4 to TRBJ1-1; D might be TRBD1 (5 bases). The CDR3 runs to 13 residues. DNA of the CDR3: TGTGCCAGCACAGGTGGGGGGAACACTGAAGTTTTCTTT. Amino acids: CASTGGGNTEVFF.

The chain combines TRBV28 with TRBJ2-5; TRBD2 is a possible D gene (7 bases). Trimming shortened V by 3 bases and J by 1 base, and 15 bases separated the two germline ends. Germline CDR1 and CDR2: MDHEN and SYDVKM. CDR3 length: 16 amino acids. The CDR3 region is CASSFSEGGGQETQYF. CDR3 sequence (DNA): TGTGCCAGCAGTTTCTCCGAAGGGGGGGGCCAAGAGACCCAGTACTTC.